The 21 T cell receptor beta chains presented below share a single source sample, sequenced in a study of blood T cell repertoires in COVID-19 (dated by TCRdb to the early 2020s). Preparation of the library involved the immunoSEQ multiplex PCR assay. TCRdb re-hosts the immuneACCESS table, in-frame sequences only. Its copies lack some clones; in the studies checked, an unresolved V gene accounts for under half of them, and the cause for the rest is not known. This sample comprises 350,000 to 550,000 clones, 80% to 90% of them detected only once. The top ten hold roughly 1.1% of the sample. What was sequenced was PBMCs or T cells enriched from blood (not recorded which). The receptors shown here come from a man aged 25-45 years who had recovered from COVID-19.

CDR3 in amino acids: CASSPQTASYNSPLHF. CDR3 bases: TGTGCCAGCTCACCACAAACAGCCTCCTATAATTCACCCCTCCACTTT. This sequence joins TRBV18 and TRBJ1-6; D not certain. The germline V gene encodes CDR1 KGHSH and CDR2 LQKENI. CDR3 length equals 16 residues. V lost 1 base and J 0 bases, leaving 7 bases between the germline ends. The whole variable domain, remainder taken from reference TRBV18 and TRBJ1-6, is NAGVMQNPRHLVRRRGQEARLRCSPMKGHSHVYWYRQLPEEGLKFMVYLQKENIIDESGMPKERFSAEFPKEGPSILRIQQVVRGDSAAYFCASSPQTASYNSPLHFGNGTRLTVT.

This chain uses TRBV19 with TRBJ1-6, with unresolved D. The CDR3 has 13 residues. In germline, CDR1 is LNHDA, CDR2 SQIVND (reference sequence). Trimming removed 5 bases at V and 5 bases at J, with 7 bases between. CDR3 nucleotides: TGTGCCAGTAGTGCCGGGAATAATTCACCCCTCCACTTT. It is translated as CASSAGNNSPLHF.

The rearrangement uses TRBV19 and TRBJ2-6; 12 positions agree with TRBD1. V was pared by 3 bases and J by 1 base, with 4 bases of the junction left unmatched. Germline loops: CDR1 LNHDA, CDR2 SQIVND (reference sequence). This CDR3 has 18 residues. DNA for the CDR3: TGTGCCAGTAGTATGCAGGGACAGGGGGCATCTGGGGCCAACGTCCTGACTTTC. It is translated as CASSMQGQGASGANVLTF.

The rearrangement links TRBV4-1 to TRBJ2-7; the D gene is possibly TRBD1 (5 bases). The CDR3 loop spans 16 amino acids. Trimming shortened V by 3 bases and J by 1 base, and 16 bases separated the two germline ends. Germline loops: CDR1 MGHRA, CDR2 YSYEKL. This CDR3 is CASSHQGQHGSYEQYF. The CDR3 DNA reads TGCGCCAGCAGCCACCAGGGCCAACATGGGTCCTACGAGCAGTACTTC.

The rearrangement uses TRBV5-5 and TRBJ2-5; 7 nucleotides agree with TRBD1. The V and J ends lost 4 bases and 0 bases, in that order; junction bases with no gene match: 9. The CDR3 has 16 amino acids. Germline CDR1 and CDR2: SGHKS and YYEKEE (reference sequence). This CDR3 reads CASSPGTDLYQETQYF. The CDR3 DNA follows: TGTGCCAGCAGCCCAGGGACAGATTTGTACCAAGAGACCCAGTACTTC.

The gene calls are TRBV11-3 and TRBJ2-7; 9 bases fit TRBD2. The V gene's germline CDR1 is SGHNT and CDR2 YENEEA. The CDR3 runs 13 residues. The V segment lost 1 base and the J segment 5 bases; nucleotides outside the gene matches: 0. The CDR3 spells CASSLASGNEQYF. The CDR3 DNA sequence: TGTGCCAGCAGCTTAGCTAGCGGGAACGAGCAGTACTTC.

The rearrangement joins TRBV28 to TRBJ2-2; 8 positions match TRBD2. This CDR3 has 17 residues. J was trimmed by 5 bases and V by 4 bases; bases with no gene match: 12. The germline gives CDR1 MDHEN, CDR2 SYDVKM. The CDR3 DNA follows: TGTGCCAGCAGTTCTCCCCGGAGCGGGAGTTGGACCGGGGAGCTGTTTTTT. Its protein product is CASSSPRSGSWTGELFF.

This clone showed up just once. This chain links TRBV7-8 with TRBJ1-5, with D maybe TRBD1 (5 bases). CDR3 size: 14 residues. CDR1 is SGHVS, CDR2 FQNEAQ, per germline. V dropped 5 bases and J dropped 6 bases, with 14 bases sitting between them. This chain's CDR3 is CASSSRGLGQPQHF. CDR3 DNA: TGTGCCAGCAGCAGCCGGGGGTTGGGTCAGCCCCAGCATTTT.

CDR3: CAIRGTSGTRGQYF. In DNA form, the CDR3 reads TGTGCCATCAGAGGGACTAGCGGGACGCGAGGGCAGTACTTC. This chain connects TRBV10-3 to TRBJ2-7; 13 nucleotides agree with TRBD2. J lost 9 bases, V lost 6 bases, and 8 bases had no gene match. The germline CDR1 and CDR2 sequences are ENHRY and SYGVKD. CDR3 length equals 14 residues.

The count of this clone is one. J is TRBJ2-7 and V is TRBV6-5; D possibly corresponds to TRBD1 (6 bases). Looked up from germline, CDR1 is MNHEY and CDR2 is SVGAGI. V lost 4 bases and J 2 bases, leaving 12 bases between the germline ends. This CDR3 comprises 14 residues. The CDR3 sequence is CASSSRKGAYEQYF. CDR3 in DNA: TGTGCCAGCAGTTCCCGGAAGGGGGCCTACGAGCAGTACTTC.

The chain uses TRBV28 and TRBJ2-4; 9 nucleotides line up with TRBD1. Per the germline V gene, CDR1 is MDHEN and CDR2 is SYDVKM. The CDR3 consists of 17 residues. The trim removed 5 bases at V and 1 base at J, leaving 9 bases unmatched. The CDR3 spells CASSQDRGRRAKNIQYF. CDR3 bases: TGTGCCAGCAGTCAGGACAGGGGCAGAAGGGCCAAAAACATTCAGTACTTC.

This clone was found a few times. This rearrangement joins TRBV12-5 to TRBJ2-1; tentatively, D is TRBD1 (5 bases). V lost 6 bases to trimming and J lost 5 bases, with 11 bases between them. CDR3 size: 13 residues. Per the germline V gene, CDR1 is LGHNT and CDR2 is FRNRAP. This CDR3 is CASGQGPNNEQFF. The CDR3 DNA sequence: TGTGCTAGTGGGCAGGGCCCCAACAATGAGCAGTTCTTC.

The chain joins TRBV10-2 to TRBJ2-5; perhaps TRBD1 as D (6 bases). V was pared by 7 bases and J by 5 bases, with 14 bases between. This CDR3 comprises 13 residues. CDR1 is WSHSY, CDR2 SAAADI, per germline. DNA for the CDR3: TGCGCCAGCACTCCCGACAGGCCGGAGACCCAGTACTTC. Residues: CASTPDRPETQYF.

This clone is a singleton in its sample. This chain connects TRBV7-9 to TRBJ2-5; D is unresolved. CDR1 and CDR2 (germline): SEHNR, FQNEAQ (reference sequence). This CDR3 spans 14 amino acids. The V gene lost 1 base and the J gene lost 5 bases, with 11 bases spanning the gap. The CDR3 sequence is CASSLGAGWETQYF. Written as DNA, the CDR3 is TGTGCCAGCAGCTTAGGTGCCGGGTGGGAGACCCAGTACTTC.

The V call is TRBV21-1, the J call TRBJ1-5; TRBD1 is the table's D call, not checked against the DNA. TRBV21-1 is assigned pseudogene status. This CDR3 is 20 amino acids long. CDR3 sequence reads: CASSKVEGQGSIHSNQPQHF. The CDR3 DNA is TGTGCCAGCAGCAAAGTTGAGGGACAGGGTTCGATACATAGCAATCAGCCCCAGCATTTT.

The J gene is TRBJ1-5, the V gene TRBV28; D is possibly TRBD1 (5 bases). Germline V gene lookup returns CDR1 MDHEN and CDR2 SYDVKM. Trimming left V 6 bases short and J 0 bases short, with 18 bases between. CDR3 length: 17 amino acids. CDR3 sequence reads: CASSRGGGGYSNQPQHF. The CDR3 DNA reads TGTGCCAGCAGCCGCGGGGGGGGAGGTTATAGCAATCAGCCCCAGCATTTT.

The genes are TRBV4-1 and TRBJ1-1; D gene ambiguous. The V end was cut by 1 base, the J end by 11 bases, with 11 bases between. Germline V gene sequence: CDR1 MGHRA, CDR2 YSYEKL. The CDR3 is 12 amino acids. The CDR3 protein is CASSQVEGRAFF. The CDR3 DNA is TGCGCCAGCAGCCAAGTGGAGGGTAGGGCTTTCTTT.

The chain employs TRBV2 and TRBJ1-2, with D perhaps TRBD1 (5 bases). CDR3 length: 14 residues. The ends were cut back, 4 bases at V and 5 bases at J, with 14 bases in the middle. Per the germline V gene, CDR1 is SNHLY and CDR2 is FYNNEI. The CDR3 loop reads CASSVSPRAYGYTF. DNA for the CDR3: TGTGCCAGCAGTGTGTCTCCCAGGGCGTATGGCTACACCTTC.

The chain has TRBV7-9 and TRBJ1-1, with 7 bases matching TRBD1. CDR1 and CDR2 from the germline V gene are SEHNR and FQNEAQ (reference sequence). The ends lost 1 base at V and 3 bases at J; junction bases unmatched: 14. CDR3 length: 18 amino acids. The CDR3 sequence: CASSLGAPFADRYTEAFF. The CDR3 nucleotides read TGTGCCAGCAGCTTAGGTGCCCCATTCGCGGACAGGTACACTGAAGCTTTCTTT.

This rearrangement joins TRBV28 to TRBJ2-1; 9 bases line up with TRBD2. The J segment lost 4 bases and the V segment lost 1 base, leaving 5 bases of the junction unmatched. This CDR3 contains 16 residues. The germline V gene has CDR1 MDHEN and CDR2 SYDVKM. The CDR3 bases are TGTGCCAGCAGTTTATTTAGACTAGCGGTTTACAATGAGCAGTTCTTC. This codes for CASSLFRLAVYNEQFF.

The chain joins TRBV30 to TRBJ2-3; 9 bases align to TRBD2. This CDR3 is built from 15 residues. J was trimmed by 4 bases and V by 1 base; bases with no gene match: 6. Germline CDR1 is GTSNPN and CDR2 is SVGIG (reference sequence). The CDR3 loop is CAWSALAGSPDTQYF. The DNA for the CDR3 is TGTGCCTGGAGTGCACTAGCGGGTTCCCCAGATACGCAGTATTTT.